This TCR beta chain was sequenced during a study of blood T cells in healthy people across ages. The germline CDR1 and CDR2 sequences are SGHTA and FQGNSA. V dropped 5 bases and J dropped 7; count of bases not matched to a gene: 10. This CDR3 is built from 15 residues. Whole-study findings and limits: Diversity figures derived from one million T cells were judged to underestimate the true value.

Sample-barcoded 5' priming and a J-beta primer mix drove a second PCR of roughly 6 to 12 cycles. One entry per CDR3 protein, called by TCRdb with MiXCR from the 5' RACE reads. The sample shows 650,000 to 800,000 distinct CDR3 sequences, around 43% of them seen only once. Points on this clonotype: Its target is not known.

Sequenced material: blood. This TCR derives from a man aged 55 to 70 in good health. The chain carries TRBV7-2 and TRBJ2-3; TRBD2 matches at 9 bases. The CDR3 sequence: CASSRRASGVNTQYF. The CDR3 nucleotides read TGTGCCAGCAGCCGCCGGGCTAGCGGGGTAAATACGCAGTATTTT.